This is a list of T cell receptor beta chains from one sample in a study of cytomegalovirus exposure and HLA in healthy donors. This table comes from immunoSEQ multiplex PCR, and its TCRdb copy is limited to in-frame clones, with some not included. The sample consists of 150,000 or so clones, roughly 80% of them appearing once. Sequenced sample: PBMCs. The receptors were gathered from a man aged 35-49 years in good health and CMV-seropositive. CDR3s include the opening cysteine and the closing phenylalanine or tryptophan. A D gene is named only where the DNA matches it firmly. Some rows mark clone size as missing; the rest say once, few, many or name a class of expanded clone.

J gene: TRBJ2-7; clone size: .; V gene: TRBV28; D gene: .; CDR3 DNA: TGTGCCAGCAGTTTGGCGGGGCGGGAGCAGTACTTC; CDR3 protein: CASSLAGREQYF
J gene: TRBJ2-7; clone size: .; V gene: TRBV28; D gene: TRBD1; CDR3 DNA: TGTGCCAGCAGTTTAGTGACAGGGGGCTACGAGCAGTACTTC; CDR3 protein: CASSLVTGGYEQYF
J gene: TRBJ2-5; clone size: .; V gene: TRBV7-2; D gene: .; CDR3 DNA: TGTGCCAGCAGCTTAAGGACTCGGGCGGGCCAGAGGTACGAGACCCAGTACTTC; CDR3 protein: CASSLRTRAGQRYETQYF
J gene: TRBJ1-2; clone size: few; V gene: TRBV4-3; D gene: .; CDR3 DNA: TGCGCCAGCAGCCAAGAACAGAACTATGGCTACACCTTC; CDR3 protein: CASSQEQNYGYTF
J gene: TRBJ1-1; clone size: .; V gene: TRBV30; D gene: .; CDR3 DNA: TGTGCCTGGAGTTACCAGTCAGAAGCTTTCTTT; CDR3 protein: CAWSYQSEAFF
J gene: TRBJ2-1; clone size: .; V gene: TRBV19; D gene: .; CDR3 DNA: TGTGCCAGTAGTATACGGGCCTCGCGGGGTCTATCCTACAATGAGCAGTTCTTC; CDR3 protein: CASSIRASRGLSYNEQFF
J gene: TRBJ2-3; clone size: .; V gene: TRBV27; D gene: TRBD2; CDR3 DNA: TGTGCCAGCAGTTTTATGGCGGGAGCCGATACGCAGTATTTT; CDR3 protein: CASSFMAGADTQYF
J gene: TRBJ1-1; clone size: .; V gene: TRBV30; D gene: TRBD1; CDR3 DNA: TGTGCCTGGAGTGTAGACAGGGGGAATGAAGCTTTCTTT; CDR3 protein: CAWSVDRGNEAFF
J gene: TRBJ1-1; clone size: once; V gene: TRBV28; D gene: .; CDR3 DNA: TGTGCCAGCAGTTTAGACTACATAAGGAACACTGAAGCTTTCTTT; CDR3 protein: CASSLDYIRNTEAFF
J gene: TRBJ1-5; clone size: once; V gene: TRBV19; D gene: .; CDR3 DNA: TGTGCCAGTAGTATAGCCCAGGGAGGAGTTTTGGGTCAGCCCCAGCATTTT; CDR3 protein: CASSIAQGGVLGQPQHF
J gene: TRBJ2-3; clone size: .; V gene: TRBV11-2; D gene: .; CDR3 DNA: TGTGCCAGCAGCTTAGGGGCTAGCGGCACAGATACGCAGTATTTT; CDR3 protein: CASSLGASGTDTQYF
J gene: TRBJ1-5; clone size: .; V gene: TRBV7-2; D gene: .; CDR3 DNA: TGTGCCAGCTCGCGTCTACTAGGGGAGGGTCAGCCCCAGCATTTT; CDR3 protein: CASSRLLGEGQPQHF
J gene: TRBJ2-2; clone size: .; V gene: TRBV18; D gene: .; CDR3 DNA: TGTGCCAGCTCACAGCAGGGGCACGGGGAGCTGTTTTTT; CDR3 protein: CASSQQGHGELFF
J gene: TRBJ2-7; clone size: .; V gene: TRBV5-1; D gene: TRBD1; CDR3 DNA: TGCGCCAGCAGCTTGGCCGGGACAGTGAGCTACGAGCAGTACTTC; CDR3 protein: CASSLAGTVSYEQYF
J gene: TRBJ2-2; clone size: .; V gene: TRBV5-1; D gene: .; CDR3 DNA: TGCGCCAGCAGAAGGGAGGCGGCGAACACCGGGGAGCTGTTTTTT; CDR3 protein: CASRREAANTGELFF
J gene: TRBJ1-2; clone size: .; V gene: TRBV29-1; D gene: .; CDR3 DNA: TGCAGCGTCCCGACAGATGATACCTATGGCTACACCTTC; CDR3 protein: CSVPTDDTYGYTF
J gene: TRBJ1-4; clone size: .; V gene: TRBV6-5; D gene: TRBD1; CDR3 DNA: TGTGCCAGCAGTTATAAAGCGGACAGGGGTCGTGAAAAACTGTTTTTT; CDR3 protein: CASSYKADRGREKLFF
J gene: TRBJ2-1; clone size: .; V gene: TRBV28; D gene: TRBD2; CDR3 DNA: TGTGCCAGCAGTTTACCGGGACTAGGGAGAGAGCAGTTCTTC; CDR3 protein: CASSLPGLGREQFF
J gene: TRBJ2-5; clone size: .; V gene: TRBV6-5; D gene: TRBD1; CDR3 DNA: TGTGCCAGCAGTGACGGGACAGGGAAAGAGACCCAGTACTTC; CDR3 protein: CASSDGTGKETQYF
J gene: TRBJ1-1; clone size: .; V gene: TRBV10-3; D gene: TRBD1; CDR3 DNA: TGTGCCTCACGGACAGGGTTCGTGGCTTTCTTT; CDR3 protein: CASRTGFVAFF
J gene: TRBJ2-3; clone size: once; V gene: TRBV20-1; D gene: TRBD1; CDR3 DNA: TGCAGTGCTACCCCCGGGACAGGCCTGTATTTT; CDR3 protein: CSATPGTGLYF
J gene: TRBJ2-1; clone size: .; V gene: TRBV28; D gene: TRBD2; CDR3 DNA: TGTGCCAGCAGTTTATTGTTTTCTAGCGGGCATGAGCAGTTCTTC; CDR3 protein: CASSLLFSSGHEQFF
J gene: TRBJ2-5; clone size: few; V gene: TRBV27; D gene: .; CDR3 DNA: TGTGCCAGCCGCCCCGGGGTTCTAGTGGGAGTGGAGACCCAGTACTTC; CDR3 protein: CASRPGVLVGVETQYF
J gene: TRBJ1-5; clone size: .; V gene: TRBV10-3; D gene: .; CDR3 DNA: TGTGCCATCAGTGAGCGGAGGGAGCAGCCCCAGCATTTT; CDR3 protein: CAISERREQPQHF
J gene: TRBJ1-1; clone size: few; V gene: TRBV7-2; D gene: .; CDR3 DNA: TGTGCCAGCAGCTCAATGGGCCCGACGAACACTGAAGCTTTCTTT; CDR3 protein: CASSSMGPTNTEAFF
J gene: TRBJ2-7; clone size: .; V gene: TRBV13; D gene: TRBD1; CDR3 DNA: TGTGCCAGCACCCCCTCTACGGGACAGGGCTCCTACGAGCAGTACTTC; CDR3 protein: CASTPSTGQGSYEQYF
J gene: TRBJ2-2; clone size: .; V gene: TRBV7-7; D gene: .; CDR3 DNA: TGTGCCAGCAGCCTTAATAGGGGCCCCGGGGAGCTGTTTTTT; CDR3 protein: CASSLNRGPGELFF
J gene: TRBJ2-7; clone size: .; V gene: TRBV28; D gene: TRBD2; CDR3 DNA: TGTGCCAGCAGTTTAGGCGGGAGGTCCTACGAGCAGTACTTC; CDR3 protein: CASSLGGRSYEQYF
J gene: TRBJ2-7; clone size: .; V gene: TRBV11-1; D gene: .; CDR3 DNA: TGTGCCAGCAGCTTAGTATCCTACGAGCAGTACTTC; CDR3 protein: CASSLVSYEQYF
J gene: TRBJ1-3; clone size: few; V gene: TRBV7-6; D gene: .; CDR3 DNA: TGTGCCAGCAGCTTGGATCTACAGGGACCCAGGAGCCCGGGAAACACCATATATTTT; CDR3 protein: CASSLDLQGPRSPGNTIYF
J gene: TRBJ2-2; clone size: .; V gene: TRBV11-1; D gene: .; CDR3 DNA: TGTGCCAGCAGCACCGGGGGTTTGGCGGCCGGGGAGCTGTTTTTT; CDR3 protein: CASSTGGLAAGELFF
J gene: TRBJ1-5; clone size: .; V gene: TRBV7-9; D gene: .; CDR3 DNA: TGTGCCAGCAGCTTAGCAGGGAGGAATCAGCCCCAGCATTTT; CDR3 protein: CASSLAGRNQPQHF
J gene: TRBJ2-1; clone size: once; V gene: TRBV5-4; D gene: TRBD2; CDR3 DNA: TGTGCCAGCAGCTCCTCCGGGACTAGGATCTACAATGAGCAGTTCTTC; CDR3 protein: CASSSSGTRIYNEQFF
J gene: TRBJ2-2; clone size: .; V gene: TRBV5-6; D gene: TRBD2; CDR3 DNA: TGTGCCAGCAGCTTTACCGGGACTAGCGGGAGACCCGGGGAGCTGTTTTTT; CDR3 protein: CASSFTGTSGRPGELFF
J gene: TRBJ1-2; clone size: once; V gene: TRBV7-9; D gene: .; CDR3 DNA: TGTTCCAGCAGCCCCATTGGCGGTATTTTATCTAACTATGGCTACACCTTC; CDR3 protein: CSSSPIGGILSNYGYTF
J gene: TRBJ2-7; clone size: .; V gene: TRBV29-1; D gene: .; CDR3 DNA: TGCAGCGTTGTTCTAGCGACAGCCTACGAGCAGTACTTC; CDR3 protein: CSVVLATAYEQYF
J gene: TRBJ1-2; clone size: .; V gene: TRBV2; D gene: .; CDR3 DNA: TGTGCCAGCAGCTCTAGACTTGGCGGCAATGGCTACACCTTC; CDR3 protein: CASSSRLGGNGYTF
J gene: TRBJ2-7; clone size: .; V gene: TRBV6-6; D gene: .; CDR3 DNA: TGTGCCAGCAGTTCCGGACAATACGAGCAGTACTTC; CDR3 protein: CASSSGQYEQYF
J gene: TRBJ1-5; clone size: .; V gene: TRBV6-5; D gene: .; CDR3 DNA: TGTGCCAGCAGTTTTGACAGGAGCAATCAGCCCCAGCATTTT; CDR3 protein: CASSFDRSNQPQHF
J gene: TRBJ2-1; clone size: .; V gene: TRBV13; D gene: .; CDR3 DNA: TGTGCCAGCAGCTCTACGCGCCTACCTTCCTACAATGAGCAGTTCTTC; CDR3 protein: CASSSTRLPSYNEQFF
J gene: TRBJ1-2; clone size: .; V gene: TRBV2; D gene: TRBD1; CDR3 DNA: TGTGCCAGCAGTGAATCCGGGACAGGGGTTCGGGGCTACACCTTC; CDR3 protein: CASSESGTGVRGYTF
J gene: TRBJ2-5; clone size: .; V gene: TRBV30; D gene: .; CDR3 DNA: TGTGCCTGGGGGTCAGGGTTCGGTCAAGAGACCCAGTACTTC; CDR3 protein: CAWGSGFGQETQYF
J gene: TRBJ2-1; clone size: .; V gene: TRBV6-5; D gene: TRBD2; CDR3 DNA: TGTGCCAGCAGTTCCGGGACTAGCGGTTACAATGAGCAGTTCTTC; CDR3 protein: CASSSGTSGYNEQFF
J gene: TRBJ2-7; clone size: few; V gene: TRBV19; D gene: .; CDR3 DNA: TGTGCCAGTAGTCCAGGGCGATTCGGCGAGCAGTACTTC; CDR3 protein: CASSPGRFGEQYF
J gene: TRBJ2-7; clone size: few; V gene: TRBV5-4; D gene: .; CDR3 DNA: TGTGCCAGCAGCTCCCAACGGCTCAGGGGCTCCTACGAGCAGTACTTC; CDR3 protein: CASSSQRLRGSYEQYF
J gene: TRBJ2-1; clone size: .; V gene: TRBV5-4; D gene: .; CDR3 DNA: TGTGCCAGCAGCTTGGTACAGGGTGAGCAGTTCTTC; CDR3 protein: CASSLVQGEQFF
J gene: TRBJ1-2; clone size: .; V gene: TRBV6-5; D gene: .; CDR3 DNA: TGTGCCAGCAGTCGCAGCCGGGCGGCGGAGGGCGGCTACACCTTC; CDR3 protein: CASSRSRAAEGGYTF
J gene: TRBJ1-4; clone size: .; V gene: TRBV28; D gene: TRBD1; CDR3 DNA: TGTGCCAGCAGTTATAACCGGGACAGCCACTTT; CDR3 protein: CASSYNRDSHF
J gene: TRBJ2-7; clone size: few; V gene: TRBV4-3; D gene: .; CDR3 DNA: TGCGCCAGCAGCCAAGATCGGGGTTCCATAGACGAGCAGTACTTC; CDR3 protein: CASSQDRGSIDEQYF
J gene: TRBJ2-7; clone size: .; V gene: TRBV2; D gene: .; CDR3 DNA: TGTGCCAGCAGGATAGAACCCAGAGGTCGGCAGTACTTC; CDR3 protein: CASRIEPRGRQYF
J gene: TRBJ1-2; clone size: .; V gene: TRBV14; D gene: TRBD1; CDR3 DNA: TGTGCCAGCAGCCCTTCTTACAGGGGGTTGGATGGCTACACCTTC; CDR3 protein: CASSPSYRGLDGYTF
J gene: TRBJ2-1; clone size: .; V gene: TRBV11-2; D gene: TRBD1; CDR3 DNA: TGTGCCAGCAGACATGCGGGACAGGGGAACAATGAGCAGTTCTTC; CDR3 protein: CASRHAGQGNNEQFF
J gene: TRBJ2-7; clone size: .; V gene: TRBV27; D gene: TRBD1; CDR3 DNA: TGTGCCAGCAGAGCGGGACAGGGCTACGAGCAGTACTTC; CDR3 protein: CASRAGQGYEQYF
J gene: TRBJ2-1; clone size: once; V gene: TRBV5-4; D gene: TRBD1; CDR3 DNA: TGTGCCAGCAGAAACAGGGGGCTCCGCTACAATGAGCAGTTCTTC; CDR3 protein: CASRNRGLRYNEQFF
J gene: TRBJ2-7; clone size: .; V gene: TRBV28; D gene: TRBD2; CDR3 DNA: TGTGCCAGCAGTTTAATAGCGGGAGCCCACGAGCAGTACTTC; CDR3 protein: CASSLIAGAHEQYF
J gene: TRBJ2-4; clone size: .; V gene: TRBV4-1; D gene: TRBD2; CDR3 DNA: TGCGCCAGCAGCCATGGGACTAGCTGGGACATTCAGTACTTC; CDR3 protein: CASSHGTSWDIQYF
J gene: TRBJ2-5; clone size: .; V gene: TRBV6-1; D gene: TRBD2; CDR3 DNA: TGTGCCAGCAAAAGCGGGAGGGCACAAGAGACCCAGTACTTC; CDR3 protein: CASKSGRAQETQYF